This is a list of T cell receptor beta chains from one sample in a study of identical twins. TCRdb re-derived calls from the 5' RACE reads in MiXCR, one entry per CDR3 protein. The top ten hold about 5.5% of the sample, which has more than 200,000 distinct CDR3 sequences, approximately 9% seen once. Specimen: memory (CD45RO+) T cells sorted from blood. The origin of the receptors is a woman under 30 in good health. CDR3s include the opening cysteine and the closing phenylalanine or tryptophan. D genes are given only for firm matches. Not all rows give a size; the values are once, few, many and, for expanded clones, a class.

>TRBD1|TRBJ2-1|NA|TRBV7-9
TGTGCCAGCAGCGGTATGGACAGGGCCAATGAGCAGTTCTTC
CASSGMDRANEQFF
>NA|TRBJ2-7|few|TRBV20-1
TGCAGTGCTAGAGGCAGAAACTACGAGCAGTACTTC
CSARGRNYEQYF
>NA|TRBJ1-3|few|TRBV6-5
TGTGCCAGCAGTTACTCGGTAGCGGGCGCAGGAAACACCATATATTTT
CASSYSVAGAGNTIYF
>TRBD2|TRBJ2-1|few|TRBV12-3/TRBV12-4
TGTGCCAGCAGTTTTGGGACTAGCGGACCGACCAACTACAATGAGCAGTTCTTC
CASSFGTSGPTNYNEQFF
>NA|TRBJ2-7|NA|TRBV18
TGTGCCAGCTCACCATCTTCCCGAACCTACGAGCAGTACTTC
CASSPSSRTYEQYF
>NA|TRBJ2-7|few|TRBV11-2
TGTGCCAGCAGCTTAGGTATCGCACTTCAACCCTACGAGCAGTACTTC
CASSLGIALQPYEQYF
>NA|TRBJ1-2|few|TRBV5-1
TGCGCCAGCAGCTTGGGTTGGCAGGACTATGGCTACACCTTC
CASSLGWQDYGYTF
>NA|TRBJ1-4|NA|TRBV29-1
TGCAGCGTTGCGGGCAGCTTCAATGAAAAACTGTTTTTT
CSVAGSFNEKLFF
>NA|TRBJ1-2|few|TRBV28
TGTGCCGGAAGGGGTCAAGAGAGCGACTACACCTTC
CAGRGQESDYTF
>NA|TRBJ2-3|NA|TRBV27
TGTGCCAGCACCCCACGGGGGGCTTATCCAGATACGCAGTATTTT
CASTPRGAYPDTQYF
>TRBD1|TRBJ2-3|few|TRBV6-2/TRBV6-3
TGTGCCAGCAGTATCGGACAGGGGGAGATGGATACGCAGTATTTT
CASSIGQGEMDTQYF
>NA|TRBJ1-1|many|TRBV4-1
TGCGCCAGCAGCCAAGATCTCCGCTTGGGGGGGAACACTGAAGCTTTCTTT
CASSQDLRLGGNTEAFF
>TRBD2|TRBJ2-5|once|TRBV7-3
TGTGCCAGCAGCTTTTCCGGGACTAGCGCAGAGACCCAGTACTTC
CASSFSGTSAETQYF
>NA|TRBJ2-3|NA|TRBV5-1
TGCGCCAGCAGCACCCTCGTAGTGGGAACTTCGCAGTATTTT
CASSTLVVGTSQYF
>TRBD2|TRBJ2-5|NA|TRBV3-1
TGTGCCAGCACCTCTCCGGGACTAGCGGAGACCCAGTACTTC
CASTSPGLAETQYF
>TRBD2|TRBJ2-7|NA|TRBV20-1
TGCAGTGCCTCGGGGGGTTACGAGCAGTACTTC
CSASGGYEQYF
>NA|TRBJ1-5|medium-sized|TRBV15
TGTGCCACCAGCAGATACGGACTACATCAGCCCCAGCATTTT
CATSRYGLHQPQHF
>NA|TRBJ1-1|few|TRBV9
TGTGCTAGCAAGGACATAAAACTGAACACTGAAGCTTTCTTT
CASKDIKLNTEAFF
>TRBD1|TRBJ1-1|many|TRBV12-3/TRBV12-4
TGTGCCAGCAGTACAACAGGGGACTACACTGAAGCTTTCTTT
CASSTTGDYTEAFF
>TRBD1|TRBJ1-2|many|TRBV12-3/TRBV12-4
TGTGCCAGCAGTTTCGCCCTCGCCGGACAGGTGAATGGCTACACCTTC
CASSFALAGQVNGYTF
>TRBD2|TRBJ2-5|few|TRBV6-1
TGTGCCAGCACCAGACTAGCGGGAGAGACCCAGTACTTC
CASTRLAGETQYF
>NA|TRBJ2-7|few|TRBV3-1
TGTGCCAGCAGCCAACCGGGTGTAGTCTACGAGCAGTACTTC
CASSQPGVVYEQYF
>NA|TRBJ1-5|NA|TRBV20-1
TGCAGTGCTAATCCCGGGGGGGCAGTTGGCAATCAGCCCCAGCATTTT
CSANPGGAVGNQPQHF
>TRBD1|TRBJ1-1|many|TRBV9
TGTGCCAGCAGCATGAGGACAGGGCTCGACACTGAAGCTTTCTTT
CASSMRTGLDTEAFF
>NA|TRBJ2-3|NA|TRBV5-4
TGTGCCAGCAGCTTGGGGGGGAGGTCAGCGAGCACAGATACGCAGTATTTT
CASSLGGRSASTDTQYF
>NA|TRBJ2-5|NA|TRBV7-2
TGTGCCAGCAGCCAAGTCCGATTGACATTAGAGACCCAGTACTTC
CASSQVRLTLETQYF
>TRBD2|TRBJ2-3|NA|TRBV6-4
TGTGCCAGCAGTGTCGGTAGCGGGGACACAGATACGCAGTATTTT
CASSVGSGDTDTQYF
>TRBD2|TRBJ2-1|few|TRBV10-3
TGTGCCATCAGTGACCCCGGACTAGCGGCCTGGGATGAGCAGTTCTTC
CAISDPGLAAWDEQFF
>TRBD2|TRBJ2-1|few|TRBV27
TGTGCCAGCAGTCCCGTACCCCGGACTAGCGGGAGGAGGTTTAATGAGCAGTTCTTC
CASSPVPRTSGRRFNEQFF
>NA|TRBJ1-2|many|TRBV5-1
TGCGCCAGCAGAGTCAGCCCACGGGATGGCTACACCTTC
CASRVSPRDGYTF
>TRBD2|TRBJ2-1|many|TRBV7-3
TGTGCCAGCAGCTTATTGACTAGCCCCCCCTACAATGAGCAGTTCTTC
CASSLLTSPPYNEQFF
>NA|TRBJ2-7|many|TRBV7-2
TGTGCCAGCAGCCCCCGGGTAAGGGAGCAGTACTTC
CASSPRVREQYF
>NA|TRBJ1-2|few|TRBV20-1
TGCAGTGCTAGATGGCAGGGACTCTCTGGCTACACCTTC
CSARWQGLSGYTF
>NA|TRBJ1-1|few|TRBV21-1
TGTGCCAGCATCAACAGTAGGGGCGAAGCTTTCTTT
CASINSRGEAFF
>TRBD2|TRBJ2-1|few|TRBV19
TGTGCCAGTAGTATAGTAGGCGGGAGCTCCTACAATGAGCAGTTCTTC
CASSIVGGSSYNEQFF
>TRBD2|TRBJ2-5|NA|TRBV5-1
TGCGCCAGCAGGCAGGTTACTAGCGGCCAAGAGACCCAGTACTTC
CASRQVTSGQETQYF
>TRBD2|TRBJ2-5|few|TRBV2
TGTGCCAGCAAGTGGGATACGATGACTAGCGGGAGCCAAACGGGGGAGACCCAGTACTTC
CASKWDTMTSGSQTGETQYF
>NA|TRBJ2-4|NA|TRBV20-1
TGCAGTGCTAGACTGGGAAACATTCAGTACTTC
CSARLGNIQYF
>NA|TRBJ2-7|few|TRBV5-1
TGCGCCAGCAGCTTGGCTCAGGGAACCTACGAGCAGTACTTC
CASSLAQGTYEQYF
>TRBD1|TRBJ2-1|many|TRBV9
TGTGCCAGCAGCGGGGGGACAGGTTCCTACAATGAGCAGTTCTTC
CASSGGTGSYNEQFF
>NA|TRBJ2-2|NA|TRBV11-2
TGTGCCAGCAGCCACGGACGGTCCGGTGGCGGGGAGCTGTTTTTT
CASSHGRSGGGELFF
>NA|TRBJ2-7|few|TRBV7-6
TGTGCCAGCAGCTTAACCCAGAACGAGCAGTACTTC
CASSLTQNEQYF
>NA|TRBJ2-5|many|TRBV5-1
TGCGCCAGCAGCCCGAGACCCCGGGACGGGACCCAGTACTTC
CASSPRPRDGTQYF
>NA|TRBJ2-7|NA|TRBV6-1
TGTGCCAGCAGTGAAGAGGGGACATCCTACGAGCAGTACTTC
CASSEEGTSYEQYF
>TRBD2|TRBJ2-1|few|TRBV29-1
TGCAGCGTTGAGTACCTAGCGGGTGGGCAGTTCTTC
CSVEYLAGGQFF
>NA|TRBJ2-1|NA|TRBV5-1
TGCGCCAGTGCCCCCGGCAGCTCCTACAATGAGCAGTTCTTC
CASAPGSSYNEQFF
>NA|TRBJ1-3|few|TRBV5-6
TGTGCCAGCAGTTTCTCCCCTCCAGGGCGCGGAAACACCATATATTTT
CASSFSPPGRGNTIYF
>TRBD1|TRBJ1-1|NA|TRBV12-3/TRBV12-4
TGTGCCAGCAGTCAGGGAGGGGGCGGGAAGATTGAAGCTTTCTTT
CASSQGGGGKIEAFF
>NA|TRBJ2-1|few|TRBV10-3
TGTGCCATCAGCCCCTCTAGGGGCCCTTACAATGAGCAGTTCTTC
CAISPSRGPYNEQFF
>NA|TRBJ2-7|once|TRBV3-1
TGTGCCAGCAGCCAAGATCGGCGGGCGCAGTACTTC
CASSQDRRAQYF
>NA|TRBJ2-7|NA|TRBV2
TGTGCCGGTCGGACACACCACTACGAGCAGTACTTC
CAGRTHHYEQYF
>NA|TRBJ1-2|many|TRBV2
TGTGCCAGCACCCTACTCCCCGGGACAGGCTACACCTTC
CASTLLPGTGYTF
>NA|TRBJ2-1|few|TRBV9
TGTGCCAGCAGCGTAGTAGGTGGGGGGAGAACAACCAATGAGCAGTTCTTC
CASSVVGGGRTTNEQFF
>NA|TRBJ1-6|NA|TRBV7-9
TGTGCCAGCAGCTTAGAGGGGGATTCACCCCTCCACTTT
CASSLEGDSPLHF